This T cell receptor (beta chain) was retrieved from a study of blood T cell repertoires in COVID-19. Overall study: T cells, B-cell-depleted T cells, or PBMCs supplied cDNA or gDNA.

In the authors' workflow: Amplification of reference gene primers provided the estimated nucleated cell counts. Profiling relied on immunoSEQ multiplex PCR, and the TCRdb table lists in-frame clones only, not all of them. The D gene and trimming were derived from the DNA, and the V and J assignments and clone size from that table. The data hold under 200,000 clones, with around 83% observed a single time. The germline V gene encodes CDR1 SGHNT and CDR2 YYREEE (reference sequence). This CDR3 region has 14 residues. With 2 bases clipped from V and 5 bases from J, the junction kept 3 bases outside the gene matches.

The clonotype comes from a man between 45 and 60 years old with active or convalescent COVID-19. The sequenced sample consisted of peripheral blood. The chain recombines TRBV5-4 with TRBJ2-1, with 8 bases matching TRBD2. In nucleotides, the CDR3 is TGTGCCAGCAGCTTAACTAGCGGCCACAATGAGCAGTTCTTC. Translated: CASSLTSGHNEQFF.